Given below is one T cell receptor (beta chain) in context. As yet, its antigen is unknown. These data are taken from a study of persistence of HIV-infected CD4 T cells. The libraries were made with immunoSEQ version 4 in survey mode. The repertoire was sequenced with immunoSEQ multiplex PCR; TCRdb's copy has only in-frame clones and lacks some. The sample has 45,000 to 55,000 clones; under 85% are singletons. Lysates of CMV-infected fibroblasts at 10 ug/mL stimulated these cells. CD40L/CD69 double-negative CD45RO-high memory CD4+ T cells were collected. V shed 6 bases and J shed 0 bases, with 8 bases lying between them. This CDR3 comprises 13 residues. In germline, CDR1 is MRHNA, CDR2 SNTAGT.

The sample here was CD4+ T cells sorted from PBMCs after 18-hour stimulation, taken from a patient who received antiretroviral therapy. The chain joins TRBV6-4 to TRBJ1-1; a possible D gene is TRBD1 (5 bases). The sequence came from an adult man with HIV who was CMV-seropositive. CDR3 nucleotide sequence: TGTGCCAGCAGGGAACAGGTGAACACTGAAGCTTTCTTT. This codes for CASREQVNTEAFF.